The 3 T cell receptor beta chains in this list originate from one sample, sequenced in a study of control samples from healthy donors and cancer patients. The repertoire was sequenced with immunoSEQ multiplex PCR; TCRdb's copy has only in-frame clones and lacks some. The sample consists of 250,000 to 300,000 clones, more than 65% of them appearing once. Material: PBMCs. These receptors originate from a woman aged 55-70 years with lung cancer.

The V gene is TRBV13, the J gene TRBJ2-2, with no clear D. V lost 3 bases and J 6 bases, leaving 14 bases between the germline ends. The CDR3 is 15 amino acids. Germline V gene lookup returns CDR1 PRHDT and CDR2 FYEKMQ (reference sequence). The CDR3 region is CASSLGAGVPGELFF. The CDR3, as DNA: TGTGCCAGCAGCTTGGGTGCCGGCGTGCCCGGGGAGCTGTTTTTT.

The V and J genes are TRBV7-3 and TRBJ2-5, with D perhaps TRBD1 (6 bases). CDR1 SGHTA and CDR2 FQGTGA come from the germline V gene. CDR3 length: 13 amino acids. V lost 5 bases and J lost 5, with 12 bases in between. The CDR3 DNA follows: TGTGCCAGCAGCCAAACAGGGTATGAGACCCAGTACTTC. Its translation is CASSQTGYETQYF.

This rearrangement joins TRBV5-6 to TRBJ1-1; perhaps TRBD1 as D (6 bases). CDR1 and CDR2 from the germline V gene are SGHDT and YYEEEE. V lost 4 bases, J lost 1 base, and 17 bases lay in between. The CDR3 spans 16 residues. CDR3 DNA sequence: TGTGCCAGCAGCCTACGTACCGGGACACCGAACACTGAAGCTTTCTTT. Translating gives CASSLRTGTPNTEAFF.